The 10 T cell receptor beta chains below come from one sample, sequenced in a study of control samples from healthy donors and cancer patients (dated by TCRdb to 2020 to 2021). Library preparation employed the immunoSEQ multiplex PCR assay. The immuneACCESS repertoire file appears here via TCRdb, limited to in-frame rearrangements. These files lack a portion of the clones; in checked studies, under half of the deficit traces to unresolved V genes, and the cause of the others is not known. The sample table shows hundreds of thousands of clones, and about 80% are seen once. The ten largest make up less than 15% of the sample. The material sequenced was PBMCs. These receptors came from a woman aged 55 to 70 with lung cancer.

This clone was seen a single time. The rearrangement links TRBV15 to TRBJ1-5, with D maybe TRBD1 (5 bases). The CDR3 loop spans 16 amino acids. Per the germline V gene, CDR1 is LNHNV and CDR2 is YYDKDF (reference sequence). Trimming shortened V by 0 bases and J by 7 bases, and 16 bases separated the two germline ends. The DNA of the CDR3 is TGTGCCACCAGCAGAGATGACGGGGGTTGGCGGCAGCCCCAGCATTTT. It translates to CATSRDDGGWRQPQHF.

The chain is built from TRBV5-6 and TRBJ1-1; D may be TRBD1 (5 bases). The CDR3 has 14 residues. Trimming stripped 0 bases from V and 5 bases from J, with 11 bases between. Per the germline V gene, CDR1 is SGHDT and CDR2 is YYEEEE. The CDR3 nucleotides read TGTGCCAGCAGCTTGGCCGGCGGGGGGACTGAAGCTTTCTTT. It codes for CASSLAGGGTEAFF.

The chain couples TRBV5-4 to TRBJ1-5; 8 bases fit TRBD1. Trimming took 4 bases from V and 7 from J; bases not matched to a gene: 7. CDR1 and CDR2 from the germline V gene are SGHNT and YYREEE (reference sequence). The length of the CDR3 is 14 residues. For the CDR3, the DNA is TGTGCCAGCAGCGATGGACAGGGTCGGCAGCCCCAGCATTTT. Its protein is CASSDGQGRQPQHF.

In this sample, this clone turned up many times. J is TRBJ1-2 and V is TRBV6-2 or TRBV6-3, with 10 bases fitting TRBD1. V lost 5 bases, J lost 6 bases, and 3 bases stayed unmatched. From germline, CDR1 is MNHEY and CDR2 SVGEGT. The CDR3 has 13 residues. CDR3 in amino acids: CASSLGTGDGYTF. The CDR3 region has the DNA TGTGCCAGCAGTCTCGGGACAGGGGATGGCTACACCTTC.

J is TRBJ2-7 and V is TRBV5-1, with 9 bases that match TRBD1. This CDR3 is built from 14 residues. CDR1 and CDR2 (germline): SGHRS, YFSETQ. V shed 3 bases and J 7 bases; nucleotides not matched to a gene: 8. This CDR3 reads CASSWRDRAPEQYF. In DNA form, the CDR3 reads TGCGCCAGCAGCTGGCGGGACAGGGCCCCTGAGCAGTACTTC.

The CDR3, as DNA: TGTGCCAGCAGCGTAGCCGCAGGCGGGAATGAAAAACTGTTTTTT. Residues: CASSVAAGGNEKLFF. The chain links TRBV9 to TRBJ1-4; D remains unclear. Trimming shortened V by 0 bases and J by 5 bases, and 11 bases separated the two germline ends. CDR1 is SGDLS, CDR2 YYNGEE, per germline. The CDR3 extends over 15 amino acids.

CDR3 loop: CASSQDVAGVIGYTF. The DNA of the CDR3 is TGTGCCAGCAGCCAAGATGTGGCAGGGGTGATTGGCTACACCTTC. The V and J genes are TRBV14 and TRBJ1-2, with D perhaps matching TRBD1 (6 bases). V was cut by 0 bases and J by 7 bases, with 15 bases left in between. The CDR3 has 15 residues. The germline V gene encodes CDR1 SGHDN and CDR2 FVKESK.

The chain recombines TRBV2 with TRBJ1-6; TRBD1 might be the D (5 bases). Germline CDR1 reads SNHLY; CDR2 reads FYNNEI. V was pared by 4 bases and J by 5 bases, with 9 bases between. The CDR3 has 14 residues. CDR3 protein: CASSVVQDNSPLHF. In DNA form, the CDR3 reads TGTGCCAGCAGTGTCGTACAGGATAATTCACCCCTCCACTTT.

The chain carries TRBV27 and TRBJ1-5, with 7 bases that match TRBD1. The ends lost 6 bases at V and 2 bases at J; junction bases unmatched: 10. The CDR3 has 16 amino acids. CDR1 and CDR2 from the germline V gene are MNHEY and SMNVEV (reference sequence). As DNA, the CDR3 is TGTGCCAGCAGCAAAACGACAGGGACCCGCAATCAGCCCCAGCATTTT. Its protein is CASSKTTGTRNQPQHF.

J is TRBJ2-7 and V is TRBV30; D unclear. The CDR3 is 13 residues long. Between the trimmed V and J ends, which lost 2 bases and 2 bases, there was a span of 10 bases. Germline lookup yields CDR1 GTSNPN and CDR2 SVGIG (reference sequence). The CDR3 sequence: CAWSQGSPYEQYF. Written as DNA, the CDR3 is TGTGCCTGGAGTCAAGGGTCCCCCTACGAGCAGTACTTC.